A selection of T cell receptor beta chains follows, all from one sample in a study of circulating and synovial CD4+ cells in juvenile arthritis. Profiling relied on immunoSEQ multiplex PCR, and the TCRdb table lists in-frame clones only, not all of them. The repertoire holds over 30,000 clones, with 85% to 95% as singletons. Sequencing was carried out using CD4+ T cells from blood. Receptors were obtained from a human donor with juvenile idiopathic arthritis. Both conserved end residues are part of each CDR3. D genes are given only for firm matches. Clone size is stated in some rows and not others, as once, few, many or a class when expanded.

CDR3aa: CASSEAGQSQETQYF
CDR3nt: TGTGCCAGCAGTGAAGCGGGACAGAGCCAAGAGACCCAGTACTTC
j_gene: TRBJ2-5
d_gene: TRBD1
abundance: NA
v_gene: TRBV2

CDR3aa: CASSLESGGNSPLHF
CDR3nt: TGTGCCAGCAGCTTAGAGTCCGGGGGTAATTCACCCCTCCACTTT
j_gene: TRBJ1-6
d_gene: NA
abundance: NA
v_gene: TRBV7-2

CDR3aa: CASSKGGPRGDPGELFF
CDR3nt: TGTGCCAGCAGCAAAGGGGGGCCCCGGGGTGACCCCGGGGAGCTGTTTTTT
j_gene: TRBJ2-2
d_gene: NA
abundance: once
v_gene: TRBV21-1

CDR3aa: CASSQEARAPQHF
CDR3nt: TGCGCCAGCAGCCAAGAGGCGAGGGCGCCCCAGCATTTT
j_gene: TRBJ1-5
d_gene: NA
abundance: NA
v_gene: TRBV4-1

CDR3aa: CASSFGTPNTGELFF
CDR3nt: TGCGCCAGCAGTTTCGGGACACCGAACACCGGGGAGCTGTTTTTT
j_gene: TRBJ2-2
d_gene: NA
abundance: NA
v_gene: TRBV5-1

CDR3aa: CASTRRGHNNEQFF
CDR3nt: TGTGCCAGCACGCGAAGGGGGCACAACAATGAGCAGTTCTTC
j_gene: TRBJ2-1
d_gene: TRBD1
abundance: NA
v_gene: TRBV6-1

CDR3aa: CASSLASQNTEAFF
CDR3nt: TGTGCCAGCAGCTTAGCGAGCCAGAACACTGAAGCTTTCTTT
j_gene: TRBJ1-1
d_gene: NA
abundance: NA
v_gene: TRBV7-2

CDR3aa: CASSIMGGTEAFF
CDR3nt: TGTGCCAGTAGTATCATGGGGGGCACTGAAGCTTTCTTT
j_gene: TRBJ1-1
d_gene: NA
abundance: NA
v_gene: TRBV19

CDR3aa: CASSFGPWGHQPQHF
CDR3nt: TGTGCCAGCAGTTTTGGTCCATGGGGGCATCAGCCCCAGCATTTT
j_gene: TRBJ1-5
d_gene: NA
abundance: NA
v_gene: TRBV6-9

CDR3aa: CASSRTSGVYNEQFF
CDR3nt: TGTGCCAGCAGCCGTACTAGCGGGGTCTACAATGAGCAGTTCTTC
j_gene: TRBJ2-1
d_gene: TRBD2
abundance: NA
v_gene: TRBV7-2

CDR3aa: CAWSPEGVVNTEAFF
CDR3nt: TGTGCCTGGAGTCCCGAGGGGGTGGTGAACACTGAAGCTTTCTTT
j_gene: TRBJ1-1
d_gene: NA
abundance: NA
v_gene: TRBV30

CDR3aa: CSVEQGHRETQYF
CDR3nt: TGCAGCGTTGAACAGGGACACAGAGAGACCCAGTACTTC
j_gene: TRBJ2-5
d_gene: NA
abundance: NA
v_gene: TRBV29-1

CDR3aa: CASSKNGGYTF
CDR3nt: TGTGCCAGCAGCAAAAACGGTGGCTACACCTTC
j_gene: TRBJ1-2
d_gene: NA
abundance: NA
v_gene: TRBV13

CDR3aa: CASKRDAAYGYTF
CDR3nt: TGTGCCAGCAAGAGGGATGCTGCCTATGGCTACACCTTC
j_gene: TRBJ1-2
d_gene: NA
abundance: once
v_gene: TRBV6-5

CDR3aa: CATSITGFTGELFF
CDR3nt: TGTGCCACCAGCATTACCGGTTTCACCGGGGAGCTGTTTTTT
j_gene: TRBJ2-2
d_gene: NA
abundance: NA
v_gene: TRBV15

CDR3aa: CAINTDTNTEAFF
CDR3nt: TGTGCCATCAACACAGACACAAACACTGAAGCTTTCTTT
j_gene: TRBJ1-1
d_gene: NA
abundance: NA
v_gene: TRBV10-3